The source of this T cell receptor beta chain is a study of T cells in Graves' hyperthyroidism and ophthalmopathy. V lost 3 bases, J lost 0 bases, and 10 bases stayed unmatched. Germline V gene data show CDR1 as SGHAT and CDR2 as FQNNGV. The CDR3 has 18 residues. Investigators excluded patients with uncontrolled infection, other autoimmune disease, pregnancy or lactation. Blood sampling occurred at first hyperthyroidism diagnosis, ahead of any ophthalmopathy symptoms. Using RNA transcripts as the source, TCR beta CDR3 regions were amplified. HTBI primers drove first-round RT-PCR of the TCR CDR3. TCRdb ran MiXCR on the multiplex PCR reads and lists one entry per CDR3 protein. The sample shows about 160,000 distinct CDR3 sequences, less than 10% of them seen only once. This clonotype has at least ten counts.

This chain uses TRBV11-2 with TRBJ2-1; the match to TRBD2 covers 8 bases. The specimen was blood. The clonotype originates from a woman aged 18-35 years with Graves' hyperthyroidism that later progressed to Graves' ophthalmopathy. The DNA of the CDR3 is TGTGCCAGCAGCTTCTTCGGGCGGGGGGCCAGCTCCTACAATGAGCAGTTCTTC. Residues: CASSFFGRGASSYNEQFF.